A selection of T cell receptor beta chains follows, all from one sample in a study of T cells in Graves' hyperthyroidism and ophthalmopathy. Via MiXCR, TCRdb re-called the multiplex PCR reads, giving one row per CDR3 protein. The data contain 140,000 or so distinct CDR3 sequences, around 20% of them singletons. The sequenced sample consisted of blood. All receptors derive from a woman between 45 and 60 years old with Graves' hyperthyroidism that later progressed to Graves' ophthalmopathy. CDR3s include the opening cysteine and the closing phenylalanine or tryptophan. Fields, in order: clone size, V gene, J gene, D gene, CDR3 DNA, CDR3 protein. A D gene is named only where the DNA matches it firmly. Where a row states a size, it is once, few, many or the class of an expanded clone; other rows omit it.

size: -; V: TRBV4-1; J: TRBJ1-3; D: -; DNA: TGCGCCAGCAGCCAAGATAGGGTCTCGCGCTCTGGAAACACCATATATTTT; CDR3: CASSQDRVSRSGNTIYF
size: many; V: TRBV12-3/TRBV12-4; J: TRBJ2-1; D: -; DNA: TGTGCCAGCAGTATAGTACAGGGCGCCTACAATGAGCAGTTCTTC; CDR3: CASSIVQGAYNEQFF
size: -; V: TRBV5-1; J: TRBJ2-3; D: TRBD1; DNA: TGCGCCAGCAGCTTAGAGGGGGCGGTCGCAGATACGCAGTATTTT; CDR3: CASSLEGAVADTQYF
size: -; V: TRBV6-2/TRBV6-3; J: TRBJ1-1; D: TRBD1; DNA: TGTGCCAGCGCCCTTCAAACTACAGGGGCCACGAGCACTGAAGCTTTCTTT; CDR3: CASALQTTGATSTEAFF
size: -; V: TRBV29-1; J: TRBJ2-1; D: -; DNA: TGCAGCGTTAGGGCTAGCTACAATGAGCAGTTCTTC; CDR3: CSVRASYNEQFF
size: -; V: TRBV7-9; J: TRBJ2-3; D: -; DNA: TGTGCCAGCAGCCCCCGCCGACAGGTCCTGAGCACAGATACGCAGTATTTT; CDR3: CASSPRRQVLSTDTQYF
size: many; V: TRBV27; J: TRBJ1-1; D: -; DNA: TGTGCCAGCAGTCCCGACTGGGGGTTGAACACTGAAGCTTTCTTT; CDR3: CASSPDWGLNTEAFF
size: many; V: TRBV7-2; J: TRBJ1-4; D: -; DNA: TGTGCCAGCAGCTTAAAAAGAAGATCAACTAATGAAAAACTGTTTTTT; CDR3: CASSLKRRSTNEKLFF
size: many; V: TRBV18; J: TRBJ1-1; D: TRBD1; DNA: TGTGCCAGCTCACCACGGGACAGGGTGGCGAACACTGAAGCTTTCTTT; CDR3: CASSPRDRVANTEAFF
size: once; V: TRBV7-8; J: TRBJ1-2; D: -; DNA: TGTGCCAGCAGCCTAGGGGGGAGGCCCCGGGCAGGAGACTATGGCTACACCTTC; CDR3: CASSLGGRPRAGDYGYTF
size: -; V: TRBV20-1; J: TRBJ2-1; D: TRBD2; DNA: TGCAGTGCTAGAGCCAGTTTTCGGCTAGCGGGAGGTACCTACAATGAGCAGTTCTTC; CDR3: CSARASFRLAGGTYNEQFF
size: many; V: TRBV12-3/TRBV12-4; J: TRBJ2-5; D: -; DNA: TGTGCCAGTTCGACTATCAAAGAGACCCAGTACTTC; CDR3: CASSTIKETQYF
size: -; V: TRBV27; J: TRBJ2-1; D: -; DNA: TGTGCCAGCAGTTTGGGCGGGACTGGGCACAATGAGCAGTTCTTC; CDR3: CASSLGGTGHNEQFF
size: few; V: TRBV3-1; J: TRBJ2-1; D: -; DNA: TGTGCCAGCAGCCAAGGCAGGGATGAGCAGTTCTTC; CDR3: CASSQGRDEQFF
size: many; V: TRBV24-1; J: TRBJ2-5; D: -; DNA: TGTGCCACCCGGAGTATGGAGGAAGAGACCCAGTACTTC; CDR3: CATRSMEEETQYF
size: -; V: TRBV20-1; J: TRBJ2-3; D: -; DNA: TGCAGTGCCGAAACTTCAGATACGCAGTATTTT; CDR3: CSAETSDTQYF
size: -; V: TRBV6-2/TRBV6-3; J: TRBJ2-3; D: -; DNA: TGTGCCAGCAGTGCAACGGGAGCGGGTACAGATACGCAGTATTTT; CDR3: CASSATGAGTDTQYF
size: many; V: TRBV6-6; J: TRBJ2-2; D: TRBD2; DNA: TGTGCCAGCAGTTACCCAGGACTAGCGGGAGATCCCACCGGGGAGCTGTTTTTT; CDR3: CASSYPGLAGDPTGELFF
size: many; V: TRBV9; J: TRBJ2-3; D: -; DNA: TGTGCCAGCAGCGTAGGCCCCGGGGATACGCAGTATTTT; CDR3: CASSVGPGDTQYF
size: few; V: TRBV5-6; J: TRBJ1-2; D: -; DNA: TGTGCCAGCAGCTGGGAGGCCAGGCCTAACTATGGCTACACCTTC; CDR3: CASSWEARPNYGYTF
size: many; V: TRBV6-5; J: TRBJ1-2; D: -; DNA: TGTGCCAGCAGTTACCAACAGGGAGGCAGCTATGGCTACACCTTC; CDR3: CASSYQQGGSYGYTF
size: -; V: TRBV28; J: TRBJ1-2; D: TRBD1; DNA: TGTGCCAGCAGGGGGTCGGGTACGGACAGGGGATCTGGCTACACCTTC; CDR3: CASRGSGTDRGSGYTF
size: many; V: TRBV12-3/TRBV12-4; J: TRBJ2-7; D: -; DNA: TGTGCCAGCAGTTTGCGGAACTACGAGCAGTACTTC; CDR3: CASSLRNYEQYF
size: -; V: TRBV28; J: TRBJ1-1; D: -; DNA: TGTGCCAGCACCCCGTTGGATCCGGACACTGAAGCTTTCTTT; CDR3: CASTPLDPDTEAFF
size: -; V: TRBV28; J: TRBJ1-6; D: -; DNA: TGTGCCAGCAGTCCTGTGGCCTATAATTCACCCCTCCACTTT; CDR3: CASSPVAYNSPLHF
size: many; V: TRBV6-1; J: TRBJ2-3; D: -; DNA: TGTGCCAGCAGTGAAGGGGTTGGCACAGATACGCAGTATTTT; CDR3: CASSEGVGTDTQYF
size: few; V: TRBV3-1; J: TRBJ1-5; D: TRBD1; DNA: TGTGCCAGCAGCCGGACAGGGTCTCTCAATCAGCCCCAGCATTTT; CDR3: CASSRTGSLNQPQHF
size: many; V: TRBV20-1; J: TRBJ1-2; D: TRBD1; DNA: TGCAGTGCTAGGAGGGACAGGGAGAACTATGGCTACACCTTC; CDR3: CSARRDRENYGYTF
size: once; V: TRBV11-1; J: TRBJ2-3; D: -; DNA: TGTGCCAGCAGCTTCTATAGGGACACTTCTAGCACAGATACGCAGTATTTT; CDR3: CASSFYRDTSSTDTQYF
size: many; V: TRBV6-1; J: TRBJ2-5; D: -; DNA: TGTGCCAGCAGCTCCGGGACATCAAAAGAGACCCAGTACTTC; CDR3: CASSSGTSKETQYF
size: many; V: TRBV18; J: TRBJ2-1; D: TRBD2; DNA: TGTGCCAGCTCACCAATGGGACTAGCGAGGGGCAATGAGCAGTTCTTC; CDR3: CASSPMGLARGNEQFF
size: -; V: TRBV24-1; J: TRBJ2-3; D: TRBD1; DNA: TGTGCCACCAGTGACCAACAGGGGTATGGTACGCAGTATTTT; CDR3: CATSDQQGYGTQYF
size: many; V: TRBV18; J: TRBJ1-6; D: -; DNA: TGTGCCAGCTCACCACGGACAGTAGATAATTCACCCCTCCACTTT; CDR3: CASSPRTVDNSPLHF
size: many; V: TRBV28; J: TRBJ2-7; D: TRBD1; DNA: TGTGCCAGCAGTTTACTCCCCCACCGGGACAGGGACTCCTACGAGCAGTACTTC; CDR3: CASSLLPHRDRDSYEQYF
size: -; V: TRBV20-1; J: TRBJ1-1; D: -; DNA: TGCAGTGCTAGAGGTAGGACAAGGAACACTGAAGCTTTCTTT; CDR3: CSARGRTRNTEAFF
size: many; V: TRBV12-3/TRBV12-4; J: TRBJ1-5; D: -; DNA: TGTGCCAGCAGTCTAGGGGATCAGCCCCAGCATTTT; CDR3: CASSLGDQPQHF
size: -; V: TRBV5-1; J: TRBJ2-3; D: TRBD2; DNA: TGCGCCAGCAGCTTGGGTCCAGCGGGAAAAACAGATACGCAGTATTTT; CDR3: CASSLGPAGKTDTQYF
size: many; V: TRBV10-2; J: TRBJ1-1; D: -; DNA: TGCGCCAGCAGACCCTTTGTCACTGAAGCTTTCTTT; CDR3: CASRPFVTEAFF
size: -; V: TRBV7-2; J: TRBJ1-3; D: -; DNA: TGTGCCAGCAGCTTCAGGGGCGGAGCATACTCTGGAAACACCATATATTTT; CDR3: CASSFRGGAYSGNTIYF
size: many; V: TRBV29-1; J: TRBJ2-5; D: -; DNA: TGCAGCGGCCAGAAAGAGACCCAGTACTTC; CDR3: CSGQKETQYF
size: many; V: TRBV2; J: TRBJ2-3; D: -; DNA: TGTGCCAGCAGTGAAAGGGCTGCCACCACAGATACGCAGTATTTT; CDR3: CASSERAATTDTQYF